The 21 T cell receptor beta chains given below trace back to one sample, sequenced in a study of radiation and T cells in renal cell carcinoma. Assay: immunoSEQ multiplex PCR; the TCRdb copy retains only in-frame clones and omits some. This table has 100,000 to 150,000 clones, about 88% appearing once. Time point specified: blood 2 weeks post-SBRT. Treatment indicated: 15 Gy SBRT to primary tumor, nephrectomy 4 weeks later. This specimen was blood, taken from a patient whose treatment included radiotherapy and nephrectomy. These receptor sequences come from a woman in her seventies with renal cell carcinoma.

This clone was seen a single time. The genes are TRBV7-9 and TRBJ2-7; 8 bases map to TRBD2. The germline CDR1 and CDR2 sequences are SEHNR and FQNEAQ (reference sequence). V was pared by 7 bases and J by 0 bases, with 11 bases of the junction left unmatched. This CDR3 contains 16 residues. Written as DNA, the CDR3 is TGTGCCAGCACCTCGGGAGGGACCCTTGGCTCCTACGAGCAGTACTTC. It codes for CASTSGGTLGSYEQYF. Full variable domain (remainder filled in from reference TRBV7-9 and TRBJ2-7): DTGVSQNPRHKITKRGQNVTFRCDPISEHNRLYWYRQTLGQGPEFLTYFQNEAQLEKSRLLSDRFSAERPKGSFSTLEIQRTEQGDSAMYLCASTSGGTLGSYEQYFGPGTRLTVT.

V and J are TRBV11-3 and TRBJ2-7; TRBD2 is a possible D gene (7 bases). The CDR3 runs to 15 residues. Germline CDR1 is SGHNT and CDR2 is YENEEA. V gave up 0 bases and J gave up 5 bases, with 14 bases separating them. CDR3 sequence reads: CASSLDLRGLNEQYF. CDR3 in DNA: TGTGCCAGCAGCTTAGATTTGCGGGGGCTCAACGAGCAGTACTTC. Combining the CDR3 with reference TRBV11-3 and TRBJ2-7 gives the whole variable domain EAGVVQSPRYKIIEKKQPVAFWCNPISGHNTLYWYLQNLGQGPELLIRYENEEAVDDSQLPKDRFSAERLKGVDSTLKIQPAELGDSAVYLCASSLDLRGLNEQYFGPGTRLTVT.

The chain has TRBV9 and TRBJ1-6; no definite D call. The CDR3 loop spans 17 amino acids. Trimming cost V 4 bases and J 8 bases, with 22 bases left between them. Per the germline V gene, CDR1 is SGDLS and CDR2 is YYNGEE. The CDR3 loop reads CASSSGRDIIFDSPLHF. The CDR3 DNA reads TGTGCCAGCAGCTCAGGCCGAGACATTATTTTTGATTCACCCCTCCACTTT.

The CDR3 sequence: CASSDSPTLAGGRGEQFF. As DNA, the CDR3 is TGTGCCAGCAGCGACTCCCCCACCCTAGCGGGGGGGCGGGGTGAGCAGTTCTTC. The V gene is TRBV9, the J gene TRBJ2-1; 12 bases match TRBD2. CDR3 size: 18 residues. Germline-derived CDR1 and CDR2 are SGDLS and YYNGEE. The V and J ends lost 3 bases and 9 bases, in that order; junction bases with no gene match: 16.

The rearrangement links TRBV6-5 to TRBJ1-1; a weak D match, TRBD1 (5 bases). V was cut by 9 bases and J by 10 bases, with 24 bases left in between. This CDR3 is 14 amino acids long. From germline, CDR1 is MNHEY and CDR2 SVGAGI. CDR3 sequence: CASVTGTNTGVAFF. In nucleotides, the CDR3 is TGTGCCAGTGTGACCGGGACGAATACGGGAGTAGCTTTCTTT.

The V call is TRBV14, the J call TRBJ2-1; no clear D gene. V was clipped by 4 bases and J by 1 base, with 8 bases between them. CDR3 size: 14 residues. The germline V gene has CDR1 SGHDN and CDR2 FVKESK. As DNA, the CDR3 is TGTGCCAGCAGCCGGTACGGGTCCTACAATGAGCAGTTCTTC. Translating gives CASSRYGSYNEQFF.

The CDR3 nucleotides read TGTGCCAGCAGTGACCCTGGACTCTCCGAGCAGTTCTTC. Translated, it gives CASSDPGLSEQFF. V and J are TRBV2 and TRBJ2-1; TRBD2 is a possible D gene (5 bases). Trimming removed 3 bases from V and 10 bases from J, with 13 bases in between. The CDR3 totals 13 residues. CDR1 is SNHLY and CDR2 is FYNNEI in the germline V gene.

V and J are TRBV27 and TRBJ2-2, with 10 nucleotides matching TRBD1. The CDR3 covers 16 residues. Germline V gene sequence: CDR1 MNHEY, CDR2 SMNVEV (reference sequence). Germline trimming cut 5 bases from V and 7 bases from J; bases unmatched to any gene: 10. Here the CDR3 DNA reads TGTGCCAGCAGTCCACTCCGGGACAGGGGTTACGGGGAGCTGTTTTTT. It translates to CASSPLRDRGYGELFF.

This clone occurred a few times. The genes are TRBV6-4 and TRBJ1-6; D unresolved. V was cut by 3 bases and J by 8 bases, with 14 bases left in between. CDR1 is MRHNA, CDR2 SNTAGT, per germline. This CDR3 comprises 15 residues. CDR3 in amino acids: CASSEGRAADSPLHF. The CDR3 bases are TGTGCCAGCAGTGAGGGTCGGGCGGCGGATTCACCCCTCCACTTT.

The genes are TRBV27 and TRBJ1-2, with D perhaps TRBD1 (5 bases). Germline CDR1 and CDR2: MNHEY and SMNVEV (reference sequence). The CDR3 spans 13 residues. Trimming removed 6 bases at V and 4 bases at J, with 12 bases between. The CDR3 DNA sequence: TGTGCCAGCAGGCGAACAGGCTTCTATGGCTACACCTTC. It yields the protein CASRRTGFYGYTF.

The gene calls are TRBV10-2 and TRBJ2-5; 9 nucleotides match TRBD1. Trimming cost V 3 bases and J 4 bases; bases outside gene matches: 3. This CDR3 is built from 14 residues. The germline V gene has CDR1 WSHSY and CDR2 SAAADI. The CDR3: CASSDGTGLETQYF. Here the CDR3 DNA reads TGCGCCAGCAGTGACGGGACAGGGTTAGAGACCCAGTACTTC.

The chain joins TRBV19 to TRBJ2-5; 7 bases match TRBD2. CDR1 is LNHDA and CDR2 is SQIVND in the germline V gene (reference sequence). With 3 bases clipped from V and 5 bases from J, the junction kept 18 bases outside the gene matches. This CDR3 comprises 18 residues. CDR3 residues: CASSIAASGLRRAETQYF. The DNA for the CDR3 is TGTGCCAGTAGTATCGCGGCTAGCGGCCTGAGGAGGGCGGAGACCCAGTACTTC.

The chain couples TRBV19 to TRBJ1-3; D gene ambiguous. CDR3 length equals 15 residues. V gave up 4 bases and J gave up 0 bases, with 10 bases separating them. From germline, CDR1 is LNHDA and CDR2 SQIVND (reference sequence). Here the CDR3 reads CASSTGPPSGNTIYF. CDR3 bases: TGTGCCAGTAGTACCGGGCCTCCCTCTGGAAACACCATATATTTT.

This clone was counted once. DNA for the CDR3: TGTGCCAGCAGCTCCCTCCCGGGGGCTGAAGCTTTCTTT. Amino acid sequence: CASSSLPGAEAFF. The chain uses TRBV7-9 and TRBJ1-1, with a possible D match to TRBD1 (5 bases). Germline V lookup: CDR1 SEHNR, CDR2 FQNEAQ (reference sequence). This CDR3 contains 13 residues. Trimming pared 4 bases from V and 6 bases from J, leaving 12 bases between.

The chain couples TRBV9 to TRBJ2-7; 9 nucleotides line up with TRBD1. J lost 5 bases, V lost 3 bases, and 12 bases had no gene match. CDR3 length equals 16 residues. Germline loops: CDR1 SGDLS, CDR2 YYNGEE. CDR3 nucleotides: TGTGCCAGCAGCGCGTCCCTCGGGACAGGGATCGACGAGCAGTACTTC. Translation gives CASSASLGTGIDEQYF.

The CDR3 bases are TGCGCCAGCAGCCCCCCATCCACTGAAGCTTTCTTT. Protein product: CASSPPSTEAFF. The genes are TRBV23-1 and TRBJ1-1; no clear D gene. TRBV23-1 is an ORF for which the function is uncertain. The CDR3 sequence is 12 residues long. Trimming cost V 6 bases and J 4 bases, with 9 bases left between them.

The rearrangement joins TRBV29-1 to TRBJ2-5; 9 nucleotides agree with TRBD1. The ends lost 5 bases at V and 5 bases at J; junction bases unmatched: 9. This CDR3 is 14 amino acids long. Germline lookup yields CDR1 SQVTM and CDR2 ANQGSEA. Here the CDR3 reads CSVRYRGPQETQYF. CDR3 sequence (DNA): TGCAGCGTTCGATACAGGGGGCCTCAGGAGACCCAGTACTTC.

The V and J genes are TRBV19 and TRBJ1-1, with no clear D. This CDR3 comprises 13 residues. Trimming removed 2 bases at V and 1 base at J, with 5 bases between. Germline values: CDR1 LNHDA, CDR2 SQIVND (reference sequence). As DNA, the CDR3 is TGTGCCAGTAGTATACGACGGAACACTGAAGCTTTCTTT. This translates into CASSIRRNTEAFF.

Here the CDR3 DNA reads TGTGCCAGCAATTCGAGAAGGAACACTGAAGCTTTCTTT. Its protein product is CASNSRRNTEAFF. The chain has TRBV6-5 and TRBJ1-1; D gene uncertain. The V and J ends lost 7 bases and 1 base respectively, with 10 bases between them. Germline V gene data show CDR1 as MNHEY and CDR2 as SVGAGI. The CDR3 extends over 13 amino acids.

Here the CDR3 DNA reads TGTGCCAGCCGGGAGGGGACTGAAGCTTTCTTT. Translation gives CASREGTEAFF. V and J are TRBV7-8 and TRBJ1-1, with D possibly TRBD1 on 5 matching bases. CDR3 size: 11 residues. CDR1 is SGHVS and CDR2 is FQNEAQ in the germline V gene. V gave up 8 bases and J gave up 5 bases, with 9 bases separating them.

The V call is TRBV19, the J call TRBJ1-2; TRBD1 aligns across 8 bases. V shed 4 bases and J 0 bases; nucleotides not matched to a gene: 4. The V gene's germline CDR1 is LNHDA and CDR2 SQIVND (reference sequence). The CDR3 has 15 amino acids. In DNA form, the CDR3 reads TGTGCCAGTAGTAACCGACAGGGGTCTAACTATGGCTACACCTTC. As protein: CASSNRQGSNYGYTF.